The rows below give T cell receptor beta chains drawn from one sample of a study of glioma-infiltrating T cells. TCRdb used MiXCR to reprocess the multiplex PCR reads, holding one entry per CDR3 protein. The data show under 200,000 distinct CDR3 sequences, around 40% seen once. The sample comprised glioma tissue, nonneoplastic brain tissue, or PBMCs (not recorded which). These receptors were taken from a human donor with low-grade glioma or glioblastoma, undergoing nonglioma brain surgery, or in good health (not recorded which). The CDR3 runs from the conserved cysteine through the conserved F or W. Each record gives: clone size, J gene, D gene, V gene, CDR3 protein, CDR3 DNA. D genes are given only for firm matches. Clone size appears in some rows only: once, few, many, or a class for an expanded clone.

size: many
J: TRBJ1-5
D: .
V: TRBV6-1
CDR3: CASAGANQPQHF
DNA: TGTGCCAGCGCAGGGGCCAATCAGCCCCAGCATTTT

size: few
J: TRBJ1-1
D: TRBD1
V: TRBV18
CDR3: CASSRAGGDTEAFF
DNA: TGTGCCAGCTCACGGGCAGGGGGAGACACTGAAGCTTTCTTT

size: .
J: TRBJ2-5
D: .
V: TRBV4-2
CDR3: CASSQDPTGEAGRETQYF
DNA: TGTGCCAGCAGCCAAGATCCCACGGGGGAGGCAGGAAGAGAGACCCAGTACTTC

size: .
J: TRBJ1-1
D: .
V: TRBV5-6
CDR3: CASSLLRIMNAEAFF
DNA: TGTGCCAGCAGCTTGCTCCGGATTATGAACGCTGAAGCTTTCTTT

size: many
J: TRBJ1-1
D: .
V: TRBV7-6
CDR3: CASSLLSRGVGMNTEAFF
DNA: TGTGCCAGCAGCTTATTGTCGAGAGGGGTTGGTATGAACACTGAAGCTTTCTTT

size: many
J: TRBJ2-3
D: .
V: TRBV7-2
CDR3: CASSSDGPTDTQYF
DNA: TGTGCCAGCAGCTCTGACGGACCCACAGATACGCAGTATTTT

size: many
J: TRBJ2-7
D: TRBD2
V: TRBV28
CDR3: CASSSGVAGEYEQYF
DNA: TGTGCCAGCAGTTCGGGAGTAGCGGGAGAGTACGAGCAGTACTTC

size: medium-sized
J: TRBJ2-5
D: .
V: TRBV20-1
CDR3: CSARVGQETQYF
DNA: TGCAGTGCTAGAGTGGGACAAGAGACCCAGTACTTC

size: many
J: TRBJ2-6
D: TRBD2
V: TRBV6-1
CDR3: CATRGGSGANVLTF
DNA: TGTGCCACCCGCGGGGGCTCTGGGGCCAACGTCCTGACTTTC

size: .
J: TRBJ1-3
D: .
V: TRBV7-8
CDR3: CASSLGRRFSGNTIYF
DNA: TGTGCCAGCAGCTTAGGTCGACGGTTCTCTGGAAACACCATATATTTT

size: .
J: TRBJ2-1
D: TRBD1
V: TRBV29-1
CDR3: CSVTGDRGHNEQFF
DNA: TGCAGCGTAACGGGGGACAGGGGGCACAATGAGCAGTTCTTC

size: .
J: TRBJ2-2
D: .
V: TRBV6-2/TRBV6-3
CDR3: CASSSTQAGHPGTGELFF
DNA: TGTGCCAGCAGTTCGACTCAGGCGGGGCACCCGGGCACCGGGGAGCTGTTTTTT

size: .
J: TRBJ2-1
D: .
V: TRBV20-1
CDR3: CSASSGINEQFF
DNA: TGCAGTGCTAGCTCGGGAATCAATGAGCAGTTCTTC

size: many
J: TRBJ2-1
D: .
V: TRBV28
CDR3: CASSLGTVSYNEQFF
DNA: TGTGCCAGCAGTTTAGGGACGGTATCCTACAATGAGCAGTTCTTC

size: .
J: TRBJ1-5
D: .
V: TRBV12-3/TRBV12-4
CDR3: CASSFGVRNQPQHF
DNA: TGTGCCAGCAGTTTCGGGGTTAGAAATCAGCCCCAGCATTTT

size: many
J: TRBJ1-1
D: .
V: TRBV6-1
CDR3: CAISKEVSTEAFF
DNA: TGTGCCATCAGTAAAGAGGTGAGCACTGAAGCTTTCTTT

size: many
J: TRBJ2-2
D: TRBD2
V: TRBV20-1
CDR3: CSARELAGGTGELFF
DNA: TGCAGTGCTAGGGAACTAGCGGGAGGAACCGGGGAGCTGTTTTTT

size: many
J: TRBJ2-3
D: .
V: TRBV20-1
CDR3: CSARHPGAESTDTQYF
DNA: TGCAGTGCTAGACACCCAGGAGCGGAAAGCACAGATACGCAGTATTTT

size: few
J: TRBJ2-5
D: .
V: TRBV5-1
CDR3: CASSTTGTGVLETQYF
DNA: TGCGCCAGCAGCACCACCGGGACTGGGGTTTTGGAGACCCAGTACTTC

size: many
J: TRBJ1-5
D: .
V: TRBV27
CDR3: CASSLSSANQPQHF
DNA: TGTGCCAGCAGTTTATCGTCTGCAAATCAGCCCCAGCATTTT

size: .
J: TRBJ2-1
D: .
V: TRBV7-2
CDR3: CDSGQTPDEQFF
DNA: TGTGACAGCGGCCAAACCCCCGATGAGCAGTTCTTC

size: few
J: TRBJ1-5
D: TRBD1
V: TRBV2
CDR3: CASRRGQNNQPQHF
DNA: TGTGCCAGCAGGCGGGGACAGAACAATCAGCCCCAGCATTTT

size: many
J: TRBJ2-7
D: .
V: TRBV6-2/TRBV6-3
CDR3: CASSYSVGEQYF
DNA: TGTGCCAGCAGTTACTCGGTTGGGGAGCAGTACTTC

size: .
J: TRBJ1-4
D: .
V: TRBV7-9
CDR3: CASSLDGSRDEKLFF
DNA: TGTGCCAGCAGCTTAGACGGGTCACGCGATGAAAAACTGTTTTTT

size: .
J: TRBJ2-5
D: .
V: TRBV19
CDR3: CASSPRDGFTRAETQYF
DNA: TGTGCCAGTAGTCCCCGCGATGGGTTCACCCGAGCCGAGACCCAGTACTTC

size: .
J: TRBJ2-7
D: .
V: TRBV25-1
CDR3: CASRIWATNEQYF
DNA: TGTGCCAGCAGGATCTGGGCCACCAACGAGCAGTACTTC

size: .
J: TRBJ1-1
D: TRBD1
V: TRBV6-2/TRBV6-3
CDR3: CASSKGQGTKDFF
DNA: TGTGCCAGCAGTAAAGGACAGGGGACTAAAGATTTCTTT